The clone carrying this T cell receptor beta chain was found a few times. What it binds is not known. The sample comes from a study of T cells in localized non-small cell lung cancer. Notes on the study in general: Median about 56 top-100 tumor clones were shared with paired adjacent lung. T cell clonality was highest in uninvolved adjacent lung, above tumor. Overall survival was longer when the density of T cells in the blood was higher.

The germline CDR1 and CDR2 sequences are SGHNT and YENEEA. The CDR3 contains 15 residues. The V and J ends lost 6 bases and 4 bases respectively, with 19 bases between them. The adjacent lung that was sampled lay at least 2 cm from the tumor margin and showed no atypia. Measured with immunoSEQ multiplex PCR; TCRdb has only the in-frame clones, and not every one. The table lists under 1,100 clones, less than 25% of them singletons. The chain carries TRBV11-3 and TRBJ2-7, with D perhaps given as TRBD1 or TRBD2 (6 bases each). This TCR came from a male donor older than 55 with stage I lung adenocarcinoma. The sequencing used normal lung tissue next to the tumor, collected before any cancer treatment. The CDR3 nucleotides read TGTGCCAGCAGAGAACTCCGGGGGCCCCGGTACGAGCAGTACTTC. Translation gives CASRELRGPRYEQYF.